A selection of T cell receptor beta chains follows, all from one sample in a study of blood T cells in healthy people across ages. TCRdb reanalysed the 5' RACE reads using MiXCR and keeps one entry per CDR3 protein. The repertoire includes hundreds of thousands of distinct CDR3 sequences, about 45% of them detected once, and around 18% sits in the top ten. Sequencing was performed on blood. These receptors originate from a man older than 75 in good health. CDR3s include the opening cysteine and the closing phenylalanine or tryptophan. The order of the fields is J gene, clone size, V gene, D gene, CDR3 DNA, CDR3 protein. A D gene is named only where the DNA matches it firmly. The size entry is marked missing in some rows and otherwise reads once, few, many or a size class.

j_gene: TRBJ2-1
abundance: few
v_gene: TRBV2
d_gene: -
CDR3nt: TGTGCCAGCAGTGTCCAGCGGAGTGAGCAGTTCTTC
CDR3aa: CASSVQRSEQFF

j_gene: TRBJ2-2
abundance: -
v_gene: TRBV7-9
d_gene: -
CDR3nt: TGTGCCAGCAGCCCATCTGGGGCCACCGGGGAGCTGTTTTTT
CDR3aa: CASSPSGATGELFF

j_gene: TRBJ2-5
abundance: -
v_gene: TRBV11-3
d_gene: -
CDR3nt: TGTGCCAGCAGCTTTCGGGGGACGCAAGAGACCCAGTACTTC
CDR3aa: CASSFRGTQETQYF

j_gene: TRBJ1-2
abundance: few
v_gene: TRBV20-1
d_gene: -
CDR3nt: TGCAGTGCTTCACAGGGTGTGGGCTATGGCTACACCTTC
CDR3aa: CSASQGVGYGYTF

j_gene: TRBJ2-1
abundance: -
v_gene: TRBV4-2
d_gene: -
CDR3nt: TGTGCCAGCAGCCAAGGTTTAAGCGACTCCTACAATGAGCAGTTCTTC
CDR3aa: CASSQGLSDSYNEQFF

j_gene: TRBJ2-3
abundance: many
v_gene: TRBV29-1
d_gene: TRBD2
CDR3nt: TGCAGCGTTGAATCCCCTAGCGGTTACACAGATACGCAGTATTTT
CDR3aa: CSVESPSGYTDTQYF

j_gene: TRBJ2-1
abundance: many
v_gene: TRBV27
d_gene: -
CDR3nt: TGTGCCAGCAGTTTAAGGAACAGGGGAGGTTACAATGAGCAGTTCTTC
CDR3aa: CASSLRNRGGYNEQFF

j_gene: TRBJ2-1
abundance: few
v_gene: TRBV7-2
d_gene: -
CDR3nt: TGTGCCAGCAGCTTAGCGGGGCTAGCAAGCTACAATGAGCAGTTCTTC
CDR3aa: CASSLAGLASYNEQFF

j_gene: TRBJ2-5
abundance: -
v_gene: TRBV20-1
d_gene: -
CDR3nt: TGCAGTGCCCGGTTGGGAGAGACCCAGTACTTC
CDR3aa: CSARLGETQYF

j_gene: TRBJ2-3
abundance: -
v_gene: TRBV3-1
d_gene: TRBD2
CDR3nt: TGTGCCAGCAGCCAAACCAGGACTAGCGGACTCACAGATACGCAGTATTTT
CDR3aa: CASSQTRTSGLTDTQYF

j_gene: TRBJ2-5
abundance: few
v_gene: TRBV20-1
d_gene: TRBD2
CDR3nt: TGCAGTGCTAGAGATCAGACTAGCCGAGAGACCCAGTACTTC
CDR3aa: CSARDQTSRETQYF

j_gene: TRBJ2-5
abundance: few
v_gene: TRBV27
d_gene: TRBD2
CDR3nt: TGTGCCAGCAGCAAAGGACTAGCGGGATCAGAGACCCAGTACTTC
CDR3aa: CASSKGLAGSETQYF

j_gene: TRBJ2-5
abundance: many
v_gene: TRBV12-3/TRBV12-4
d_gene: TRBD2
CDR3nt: TGTGCCAGCATTCTAGGACTAGCGGGAGGGGAGACCCAGTACTTC
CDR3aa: CASILGLAGGETQYF

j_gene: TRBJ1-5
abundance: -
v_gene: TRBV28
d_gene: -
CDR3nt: TGTGCCAGCAGTTTAGGCGGGACCCGTAGGGCCGGCAATCAGCCCCAGCATTTT
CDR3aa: CASSLGGTRRAGNQPQHF

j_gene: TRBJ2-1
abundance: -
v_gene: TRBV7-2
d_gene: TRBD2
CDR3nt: TGTGCCAGCAGCCCTAAGAGGGGCGGGAGCTCCTACAATGAGCAGTTCTTC
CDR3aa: CASSPKRGGSSYNEQFF